A selection of T cell receptor beta chains follows, all from one sample in a study of cytomegalovirus exposure and HLA in healthy donors. Assay: immunoSEQ multiplex PCR; the TCRdb copy retains only in-frame clones and omits some. The sample has 120,000 to 150,000 clones, 70% to 85% seen once; the top ten hold roughly 2.1%. What was sequenced was PBMCs. The origin of the receptors is a middle-aged woman in good health and CMV-seronegative. CDR3s include the opening cysteine and the closing phenylalanine or tryptophan. D genes are given only for firm matches. Size is stated for part of the rows, as once, few or many counts, or as a class when the clone is expanded.

j_call | v_call | d_call | clone_size | cdr3_aa | cdr3_nt
TRBJ2-7 | TRBV5-5 | TRBD1 | . | CASSLDLGQTYEQYF | TGTGCCAGCAGCTTGGATTTGGGACAGACCTACGAGCAGTACTTC
TRBJ2-1 | TRBV7-9 | . | . | CASSTGVYNEQFF | TGTGCCAGCAGCACCGGGGTTTACAATGAGCAGTTCTTC
TRBJ2-1 | TRBV7-6 | TRBD2 | . | CASSLVASGRYNEQFF | TGTGCCAGCAGCTTAGTTGCTAGCGGGAGATACAATGAGCAGTTCTTC
TRBJ2-1 | TRBV6-4 | TRBD2 | . | CASSDLPSGRPEQFF | TGTGCCAGCAGTGACCTACCTAGCGGCAGACCGGAGCAGTTCTTC
TRBJ2-7 | TRBV9 | TRBD1 | . | CASSANRDRATYEQYF | TGTGCCAGCAGCGCAAACCGGGACAGGGCGACCTACGAGCAGTACTTC
TRBJ2-3 | TRBV10-3 | TRBD2 | . | CAIRILAGVTDTQYF | TGTGCCATCAGGATCTTAGCGGGAGTTACAGATACGCAGTATTTT
TRBJ1-1 | TRBV12-5 | TRBD1 | . | CASGPGQGNTEAFF | TGTGCTAGTGGTCCGGGACAGGGTAACACTGAAGCTTTCTTT
TRBJ2-3 | TRBV7-2 | . | few | CASSPSLRARANAQYF | TGTGCCAGCAGCCCATCCTTGAGAGCGAGGGCAAATGCGCAGTATTTT
TRBJ1-2 | TRBV28 | . | . | CASSPRGISYTF | TGTGCCAGCAGCCCAAGGGGGATTAGCTACACCTTC
TRBJ1-2 | TRBV18 | . | . | CASSPLQGRNGYTF | TGTGCCAGCTCACCACTTCAGGGGAGAAATGGCTACACCTTC
TRBJ2-1 | TRBV10-3 | . | few | CAISGKQGSYNEQFF | TGTGCCATCAGTGGAAAGCAGGGATCCTACAATGAGCAGTTCTTC
TRBJ2-1 | TRBV11-3 | TRBD2 | once | CASSFSQTSGIDNEQFF | TGTGCCAGCAGCTTTTCACAGACTAGCGGGATTGACAATGAGCAGTTCTTC
TRBJ1-1 | TRBV28 | . | few | CASSFELTEAFF | TGTGCCAGCAGTTTCGAGTTGACTGAAGCTTTCTTT
TRBJ1-3 | TRBV7-3 | . | few | CASSLNAGASGNTIYF | TGTGCCAGCAGCTTAAACGCGGGGGCTAGTGGAAACACCATATATTTT
TRBJ2-7 | TRBV15 | . | . | CATSRDLSGGPEQYF | TGTGCCACCAGCAGAGATTTGAGCGGCGGGCCCGAGCAGTACTTC
TRBJ2-1 | TRBV7-9 | . | few | CASSSSRKPSNEQFF | TGTGCCAGCAGCTCCTCCCGAAAGCCCTCCAATGAGCAGTTCTTC
TRBJ2-3 | TRBV20-1 | . | . | CSAPNLDTQYF | TGCAGTGCGCCCAACTTGGATACGCAGTATTTT
TRBJ2-7 | TRBV9 | TRBD2 | . | CASGGLAGGIREQYF | TGTGCCAGCGGCGGACTAGCGGGAGGAATACGGGAGCAGTACTTC
TRBJ2-5 | TRBV7-3 | . | once | CASSPQVGETQYF | TGTGCCAGCAGCCCCCAGGTTGGGGAGACCCAGTACTTC
TRBJ1-2 | TRBV28 | . | . | CASSPPSNYGYTF | TGTGCCAGCAGTCCCCCCTCTAACTATGGCTACACCTTC
TRBJ1-4 | TRBV11-1 | . | . | CATTSGKTGEKLFF | TGTGCCACCACCAGTGGGAAGACAGGTGAAAAACTGTTTTTT
TRBJ1-4 | TRBV5-4 | TRBD1 | . | CASSETGDATNEKLFF | TGTGCCAGCAGCGAGACAGGGGACGCAACTAATGAAAAACTGTTTTTT
TRBJ2-7 | TRBV7-3 | TRBD2 | . | CASSPTSGSYEQYF | TGTGCCAGCAGCCCGACTAGCGGGAGCTACGAGCAGTACTTC
TRBJ1-4 | TRBV19 | TRBD1 | once | CATGQGDATNEKLFF | TGTGCCACTGGACAGGGGGATGCAACTAATGAAAAACTGTTTTTT
TRBJ2-2 | TRBV19 | TRBD2 | . | CASMGLAANTGELFF | TGTGCCAGTATGGGACTAGCGGCAAACACCGGGGAGCTGTTTTTT
TRBJ1-1 | TRBV25-1 | TRBD1 | . | CASTQTGGNTEAFF | TGTGCCAGCACCCAAACAGGGGGGAACACTGAAGCTTTCTTT
TRBJ2-1 | TRBV4-2 | TRBD1 | . | CASNLDQGVSYNEQFF | TGTGCCAGCAACCTTGACCAGGGGGTTTCCTACAATGAGCAGTTCTTC